What follows are 9 T cell receptor beta chains derived from one specimen sequenced in a study of T-cell memory formation after mild COVID-19. TCRdb recomputed calls from the 5' RACE reads with MiXCR, one row per CDR3 protein. Of about 82,000 distinct CDR3 sequences listed, approximately 15% are singletons. Sequenced sample: PBMCs or a T cell subset sorted from them (not recorded which). Receptors originate from a man aged 18-30 years who had mild COVID-19 (a few samples of this study predate the infection). Cell type and time point are not known.

This clonotype has ten or more counts. This rearrangement joins TRBV12-3 or TRBV12-4 to TRBJ1-1; D ambiguous. There are 12 residues in the CDR3. V lost 6 bases and J 6 bases, leaving 11 bases between the germline ends. CDR3 nucleotide sequence: TGTGCCAGCAGGGGAGGGAGCGCTGAAGCTTTCTTT. Encoded protein: CASRGGSAEAFF.

The gene calls are TRBV6-5 and TRBJ2-7; a possible D gene is TRBD1 (6 bases). With 5 bases removed from V and 4 bases from J, the gap between germline ends came to 15 bases. The CDR3 totals 14 residues. Germline values: CDR1 MNHEY, CDR2 SVGAGI. CDR3 region: CASSIAGVGYEQYF. DNA for the CDR3: TGTGCCAGCAGTATCGCAGGGGTGGGGTACGAGCAGTACTTC.

The genes are TRBV3-1 and TRBJ2-5; perhaps TRBD1 as D (6 bases). The V gene lost 4 bases and the J gene lost 4 bases, with 13 bases spanning the gap. Germline V gene sequence: CDR1 LGHDT, CDR2 YNNKEL (reference sequence). The CDR3 is 14 amino acids. For the CDR3, the DNA is TGTGCCAGCAGCCCCGGCGCAGGGGTAGAGACCCAGTACTTC. This translates into CASSPGAGVETQYF.

This clonotype has a handful of counts. The V call is TRBV28, the J call TRBJ2-1; 7 bases agree with TRBD2. Germline CDR1 MDHEN, CDR2 SYDVKM. CDR3 size: 18 residues. After removal of 5 bases from V and 0 bases from J, the junction contained 13 bases not matched to a gene. The CDR3 DNA is TGTGCCAGCAGTGCCTCCGTGGGGGGGTATAGCTCCTACAATGAGCAGTTCTTC. Translating gives CASSASVGGYSSYNEQFF.

The chain recombines TRBV5-6 with TRBJ1-1, with D uncertain. CDR3 length: 14 amino acids. Trimming removed 0 bases from V and 2 bases from J, with 8 bases in between. CDR1 SGHDT and CDR2 YYEEEE come from the germline V gene. The CDR3 here is CASSLEVTNTEAFF. The CDR3 nucleotides are TGTGCCAGCAGCTTGGAAGTAACAAACACTGAAGCTTTCTTT.

This clonotype showed up many times. V gene TRBV7-9 combines with J gene TRBJ2-5; D not resolved. V was shortened by 3 bases and J by 5 bases, with 4 bases between the two germline ends. Germline V lookup: CDR1 SEHNR, CDR2 FQNEAQ (reference sequence). The CDR3 length is 11 residues. The CDR3 nucleotides are TGTGCCAGCAGCTTGGACGAGACCCAGTACTTC. As protein: CASSLDETQYF.

About this clonotype: Sequence at one end of the junction differs from germline and may be a read error. The genes are TRBV12-3 or TRBV12-4 and TRBJ1-3, with a tentative D call TRBD1 (6 bases). The CDR3 totals 14 residues. In nucleotides, the CDR3 is TGTGCCAGCAGTTTGAGGGGGGTTGGAAACGCCATATATTTT. Its translation is CASSLRGVGNAIYF.

The table lists this clonotype with a few counts. The chain recombines TRBV4-3 with TRBJ1-2, with 7 bases aligning to TRBD1. The CDR3 contains 17 residues. Germline V lookup: CDR1 LGHNA, CDR2 YSLEER. The V segment lost 6 bases and the J segment 2 bases; nucleotides outside the gene matches: 15. The CDR3 sequence is CASRPASHRDSNYGYTF. CDR3 nucleotides: TGCGCCAGCAGACCGGCCTCCCACCGGGACAGCAACTATGGCTACACCTTC.

The J gene is TRBJ1-5, the V gene TRBV20-1; TRBD1 matches at 7 bases. The ends lost 5 bases at V and 6 bases at J; junction bases unmatched: 10. This CDR3 region has 14 residues. Germline V lookup: CDR1 DFQATT, CDR2 SNEGSKA (reference sequence). CDR3 protein: CSAPGQVSGQPQHF. The CDR3 DNA follows: TGCAGTGCTCCCGGACAGGTGTCGGGTCAGCCCCAGCATTTT.